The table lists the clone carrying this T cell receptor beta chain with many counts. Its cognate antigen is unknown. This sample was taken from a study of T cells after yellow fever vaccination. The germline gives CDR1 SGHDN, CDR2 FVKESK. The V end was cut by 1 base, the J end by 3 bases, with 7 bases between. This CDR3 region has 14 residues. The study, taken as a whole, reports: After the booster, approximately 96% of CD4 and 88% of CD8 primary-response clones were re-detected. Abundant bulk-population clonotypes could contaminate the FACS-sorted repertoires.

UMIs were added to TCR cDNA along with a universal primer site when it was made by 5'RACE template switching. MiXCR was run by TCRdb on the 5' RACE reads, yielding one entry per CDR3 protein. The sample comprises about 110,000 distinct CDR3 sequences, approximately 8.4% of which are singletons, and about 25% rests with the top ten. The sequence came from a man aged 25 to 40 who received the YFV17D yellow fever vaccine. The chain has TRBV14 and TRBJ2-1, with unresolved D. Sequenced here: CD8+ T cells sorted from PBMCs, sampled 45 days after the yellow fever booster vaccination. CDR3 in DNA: TGTGCCAGCAGCCAAGGACTCAACTACAATGAGCAGTTCTTC. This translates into CASSQGLNYNEQFF.